A selection of T cell receptor beta chains follows, all from one sample in a study of T cell changes during pregnancy in multiple sclerosis. The method was immunoSEQ multiplex PCR; TCRdb's version includes in-frame clones alone and lacks a portion of them. The data contain about 40,000 clones, about 94% of them singletons. Sequenced here: peripheral blood, sampled in the third trimester of pregnancy. Source of these receptors: a female donor with multiple sclerosis, enrolled in a pregnancy study. The CDR3 runs from the conserved cysteine through the conserved F or W. Fields, in order: J gene, D gene, V gene, clone size, CDR3 DNA, CDR3 protein. D genes are given only for firm matches. Some rows have no size entry. The others give once, few or many, or a class for an expanded clone.

J: TRBJ1-1
D: NA
V: TRBV2
size: NA
DNA: TGTGCCAGCATTGAAACCAGGGGTTCCAAAGAAGCTTTCTTT
CDR3: CASIETRGSKEAFF

J: TRBJ2-7
D: NA
V: TRBV6-6
size: NA
DNA: TGTGCCAGCAGTCTCACCTACGTCAACGAGCAGTACTTC
CDR3: CASSLTYVNEQYF

J: TRBJ2-7
D: TRBD2
V: TRBV30
size: NA
DNA: TGTGCCTGGAGTGTGCTGGCTAGCGGGACCTACGAGCAGTACTTC
CDR3: CAWSVLASGTYEQYF

J: TRBJ1-6
D: TRBD1
V: TRBV7-3
size: NA
DNA: TGTGCCAGCAGCCTGGGGACAGGGAGTAACTCCTATAATTCACCCCTCCACTTT
CDR3: CASSLGTGSNSYNSPLHF

J: TRBJ1-1
D: NA
V: TRBV19
size: NA
DNA: TGTGCCAGTAGTTTCTGGCGGACTGAAGCTTTCTTT
CDR3: CASSFWRTEAFF

J: TRBJ1-5
D: NA
V: TRBV30
size: NA
DNA: TGTGCCTGGCAATCAGGGCTGAATCAGCCCCAGCATTTT
CDR3: CAWQSGLNQPQHF

J: TRBJ2-5
D: TRBD1
V: TRBV7-6
size: NA
DNA: TGTGCCAGCAGCTTAGCCGGGACAGGGGGCAAGACCCAGTACTTC
CDR3: CASSLAGTGGKTQYF

J: TRBJ2-5
D: NA
V: TRBV9
size: NA
DNA: TGTGCCAGCAGCGTAGATCGCGGGGGCGACGGGACCCAGTACTTC
CDR3: CASSVDRGGDGTQYF

J: TRBJ2-2
D: NA
V: TRBV9
size: NA
DNA: TGTGCCAGCAGCGAGACAGGTCTCACCGGGGAGCTGTTTTTT
CDR3: CASSETGLTGELFF

J: TRBJ2-6
D: TRBD1
V: TRBV5-4
size: NA
DNA: TGTGCCAGCAAGGGACAGTGGAGCTCTGGGGCCAACGTCCTGACTTTC
CDR3: CASKGQWSSGANVLTF

J: TRBJ2-3
D: TRBD1
V: TRBV7-3
size: NA
DNA: TGTGCCAGCAGCTTAAACGGGGACAGAGGAGATACGCAGTATTTT
CDR3: CASSLNGDRGDTQYF

J: TRBJ1-1
D: NA
V: TRBV28
size: NA
DNA: TGTGCCAGCAGTTTCGTCAGTGACTCCCTGAACACTGAAGCTTTCTTT
CDR3: CASSFVSDSLNTEAFF

J: TRBJ2-7
D: TRBD1
V: TRBV7-2
size: NA
DNA: TGTGCCAGCAGCCGAACAGGGGACTACGAGCAGTACTTC
CDR3: CASSRTGDYEQYF

J: TRBJ1-2
D: NA
V: TRBV4-1
size: NA
DNA: TGCGCCAGCAGCCAAGAACCCGGGCCAGGGCGTGGCTACACCTTC
CDR3: CASSQEPGPGRGYTF

J: TRBJ1-6
D: TRBD1
V: TRBV2
size: few
DNA: TGTGCCAGCACGGGACAGGAATACTCACCCCTCCACTTT
CDR3: CASTGQEYSPLHF